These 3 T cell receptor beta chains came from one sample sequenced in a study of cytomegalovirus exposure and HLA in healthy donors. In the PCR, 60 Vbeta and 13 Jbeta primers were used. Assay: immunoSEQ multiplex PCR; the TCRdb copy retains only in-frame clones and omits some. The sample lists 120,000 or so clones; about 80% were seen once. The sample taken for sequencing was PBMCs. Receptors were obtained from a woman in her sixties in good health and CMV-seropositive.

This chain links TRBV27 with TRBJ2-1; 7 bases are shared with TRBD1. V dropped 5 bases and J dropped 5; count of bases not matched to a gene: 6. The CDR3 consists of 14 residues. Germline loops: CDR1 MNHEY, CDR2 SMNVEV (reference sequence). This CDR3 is CASSPRTGHNEQFF. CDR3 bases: TGTGCCAGCAGTCCAAGGACAGGACACAATGAGCAGTTCTTC.

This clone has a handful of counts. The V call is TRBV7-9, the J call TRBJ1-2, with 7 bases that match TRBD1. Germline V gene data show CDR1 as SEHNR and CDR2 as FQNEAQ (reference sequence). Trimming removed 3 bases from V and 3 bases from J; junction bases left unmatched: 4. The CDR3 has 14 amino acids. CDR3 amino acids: CASSFVGTDYGYTF. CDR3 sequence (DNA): TGTGCCAGCAGCTTTGTAGGGACAGACTATGGCTACACCTTC. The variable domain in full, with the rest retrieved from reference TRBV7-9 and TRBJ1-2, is DTGVSQNPRHKITKRGQNVTFRCDPISEHNRLYWYRQTLGQGPEFLTYFQNEAQLEKSRLLSDRFSAERPKGSFSTLEIQRTEQGDSAMYLCASSFVGTDYGYTFGSGTRLTVV.

In DNA form, the CDR3 reads TGCGCCAGCAGCCCTGGGGCTAGCGGGTTCTACAATGAGCAGTTCTTC. Protein sequence: CASSPGASGFYNEQFF. The gene calls are TRBV5-1 and TRBJ2-1; 8 bases line up with TRBD2. The CDR3 consists of 16 residues. V was pared by 4 bases and J by 3 bases, with 9 bases of the junction left unmatched. Germline V CDR1 and CDR2: SGHRS, YFSETQ. Looking up the rest from reference TRBV5-1 and TRBJ2-1 gives the full variable domain: KAGVTQTPRYLIKTRGQQVTLSCSPISGHRSVSWYQQTPGQGLQFLFEYFSETQRNKGNFPGRFSGRQFSNSRSEMNVSTLELGDSALYLCASSPGASGFYNEQFFGPGTRLTVL.